The 10 T cell receptor beta chains below were found in one sample sequenced in a study of blood T cell repertoires in COVID-19. The repertoire was sequenced with immunoSEQ multiplex PCR; TCRdb's copy has only in-frame clones and lacks some. The sample holds about 160,000 clones, approximately 90% seen once. The sequencing input was peripheral blood. The receptors derive from a man aged 18 to 29 with acute or convalescent COVID-19.

The chain joins TRBV2 to TRBJ1-6, with D tentatively TRBD1 (5 bases). The V and J ends lost 4 bases and 10 bases respectively, with 14 bases between them. Germline CDR1 and CDR2: SNHLY and FYNNEI. CDR3 size: 14 residues. CDR3 sequence: CASSGTSKGSPLHF. The CDR3 region has the DNA TGTGCCAGCAGTGGGACAAGCAAAGGGTCACCCCTCCACTTT.

In the case of this clone: This same CDR3 is encoded by further DNA sequences in the sample. The chain employs TRBV29-1 and TRBJ1-1, with TRBD1 identical over 10 bases. Germline loops: CDR1 SQVTM, CDR2 ANQGSEA. V lost 1 base to trimming and J lost 4 bases; unmatched junction nucleotides: 0. This CDR3 contains 13 residues. The chain's CDR3 is CSVEGQGATEAFF. Written as DNA, the CDR3 is TGCAGCGTTGAAGGACAGGGGGCCACTGAAGCTTTCTTT.

The CDR3 is CATSDTDRFPTDTQYF. The CDR3, as DNA: TGTGCCACCAGTGATACGGACAGGTTTCCCACAGATACGCAGTATTTT. V and J are TRBV24-1 and TRBJ2-3; 7 bases are shared with TRBD1. The CDR3 consists of 16 residues. Losses at the gene ends were 3 bases for V and 2 bases for J; bases not matched to a gene: 7. From germline, CDR1 is KGHDR and CDR2 SFDVKD.

The chain uses TRBV19 and TRBJ2-4; D gene uncertain. V was cut by 4 bases and J by 1 base, with 17 bases left in between. Per the germline V gene, CDR1 is LNHDA and CDR2 is SQIVND (reference sequence). The CDR3 sequence is 17 residues long. CDR3 nucleotides: TGTGCCAGTAGTACTTACGATTGGGCTGCGGCCAAAAACATTCAGTACTTC. Its translation: CASSTYDWAAAKNIQYF.

The J gene is TRBJ1-6, the V gene TRBV19, with 8 bases lining up with TRBD1. The length of the CDR3 is 17 residues. Looked up from germline, CDR1 is LNHDA and CDR2 is SQIVND (reference sequence). The trim removed 6 bases at V and 2 bases at J, leaving 9 bases unmatched. As DNA, the CDR3 is TGTGCCAGTAGACCCGGACAGGGTGGACCCTATAATTCACCCCTCCACTTT. This gives the protein CASRPGQGGPYNSPLHF.

The genes are TRBV6-5 and TRBJ1-2, with D possibly being TRBD1 (6 bases). CDR3 size: 14 residues. V was clipped by 0 bases and J by 7 bases, with 12 bases between them. Per germline, CDR1 MNHEY and CDR2 SVGAGI. The CDR3 region is CASSYSTGSAGYTF. The DNA of the CDR3 is TGTGCCAGCAGTTACTCAACAGGGTCGGCTGGCTACACCTTC.

This rearrangement joins TRBV6-5 to TRBJ1-1; possible D gene TRBD1, 6 bases. This CDR3 comprises 13 residues. Looked up from germline, CDR1 is MNHEY and CDR2 is SVGAGI. Trimming removed 5 bases at V and 1 base at J, with 8 bases between. The CDR3 sequence is CASSTGPNTEAFF. CDR3 in DNA: TGTGCCAGCAGTACAGGGCCGAACACTGAAGCTTTCTTT.

CDR3 nucleotides: TGCAGCGCTCACGAGACAGGCCTCTATGGCTACACCTTC. It translates to CSAHETGLYGYTF. The V and J genes are TRBV29-1 and TRBJ1-2; possible D gene TRBD1, 6 bases. Germline CDR1 reads SQVTM; CDR2 reads ANQGSEA. V was trimmed by 7 bases and J by 4 bases, leaving 16 bases between them. The CDR3 is 13 residues long.

The genes are TRBV6-2 or TRBV6-3 and TRBJ1-2; possible D gene TRBD1, 6 bases. Germline lookup yields CDR1 MNHEY and CDR2 SVGEGT. The CDR3 is 16 residues long. V was cut by 1 base and J by 2 bases, with 14 bases left in between. In DNA, the CDR3 is TGTGCCAGCAGTTACTTACCTCTGGGACAAAACTATGGCTACACCTTC. Encoded protein: CASSYLPLGQNYGYTF.

V gene TRBV5-5 combines with J gene TRBJ1-1, with TRBD1 matching over 8 bases. The V gene's germline CDR1 is SGHKS and CDR2 YYEKEE (reference sequence). Losses at the gene ends were 5 bases for V and 1 base for J; bases not matched to a gene: 4. This CDR3 is 14 amino acids long. The CDR3 nucleotides read TGTGCCAGCAGAATCGGACAGGGGAACACTGAAGCTTTCTTT. It specifies CASRIGQGNTEAFF.